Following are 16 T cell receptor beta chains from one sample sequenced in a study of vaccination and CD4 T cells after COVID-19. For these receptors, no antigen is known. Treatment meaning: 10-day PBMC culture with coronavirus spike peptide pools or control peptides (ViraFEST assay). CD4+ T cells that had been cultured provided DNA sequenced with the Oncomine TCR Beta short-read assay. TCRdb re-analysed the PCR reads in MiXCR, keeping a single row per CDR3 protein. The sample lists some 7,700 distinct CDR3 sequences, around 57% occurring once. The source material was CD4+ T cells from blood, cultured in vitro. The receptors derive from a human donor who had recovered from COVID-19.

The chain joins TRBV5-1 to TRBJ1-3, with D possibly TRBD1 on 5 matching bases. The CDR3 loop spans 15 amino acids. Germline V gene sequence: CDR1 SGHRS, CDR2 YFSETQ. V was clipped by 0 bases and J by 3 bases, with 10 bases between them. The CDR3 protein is CASSLDGGGGNTIYF. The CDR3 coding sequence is TGCGCCAGCAGCTTGGACGGGGGTGGTGGAAACACCATATATTTT. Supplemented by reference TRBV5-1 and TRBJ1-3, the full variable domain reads KAGVTQTPRYLIKTRGQQVTLSCSPISGHRSVSWYQQTPGQGLQFLFEYFSETQRNKGNFPGRFSGRQFSNSRSEMNVSTLELGDSALYLCASSLDGGGGNTIYFGEGSWLTVV.

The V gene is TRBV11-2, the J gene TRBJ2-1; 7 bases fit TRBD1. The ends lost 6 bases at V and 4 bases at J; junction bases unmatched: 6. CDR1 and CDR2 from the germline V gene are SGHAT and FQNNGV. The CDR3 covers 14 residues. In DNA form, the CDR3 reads TGTGCCAGCAGAACCGGGACAGCATACAATGAGCAGTTCTTC. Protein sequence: CASRTGTAYNEQFF.

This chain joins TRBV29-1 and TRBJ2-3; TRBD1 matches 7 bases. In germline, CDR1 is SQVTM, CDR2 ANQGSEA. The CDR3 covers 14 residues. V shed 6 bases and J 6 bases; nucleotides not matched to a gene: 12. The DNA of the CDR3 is TGCAGCGTAGAGGTGACAGGGACGGCGGATACGCAGTATTTT. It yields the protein CSVEVTGTADTQYF.

The chain's CDR3 is CAISEPGGLGANTGELFF. DNA of the CDR3: TGTGCCATCAGTGAGCCTGGGGGCTTAGGGGCGAACACCGGGGAGCTGTTTTTT. The chain carries TRBV10-3 and TRBJ2-2; D perhaps matches TRBD1 (6 bases). The CDR3 spans 18 residues. Germline lookup yields CDR1 ENHRY and CDR2 SYGVKD. Trimming left V 2 bases short and J 0 bases short, with 16 bases between.

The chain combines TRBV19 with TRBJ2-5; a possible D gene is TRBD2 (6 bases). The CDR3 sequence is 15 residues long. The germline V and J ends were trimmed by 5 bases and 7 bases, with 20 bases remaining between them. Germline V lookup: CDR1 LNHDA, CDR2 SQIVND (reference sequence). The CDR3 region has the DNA TGTGCCAGTAGTCATAGGGCCGGGAGAGGTAGGACCCAGTACTTC. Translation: CASSHRAGRGRTQYF.

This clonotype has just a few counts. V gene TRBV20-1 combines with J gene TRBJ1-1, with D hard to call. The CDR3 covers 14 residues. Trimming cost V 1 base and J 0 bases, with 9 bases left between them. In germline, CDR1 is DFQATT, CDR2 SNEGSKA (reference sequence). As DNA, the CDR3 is TGCAGTGCTAGAGTAGGGAACATGAACACTGAAGCTTTCTTT. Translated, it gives CSARVGNMNTEAFF.

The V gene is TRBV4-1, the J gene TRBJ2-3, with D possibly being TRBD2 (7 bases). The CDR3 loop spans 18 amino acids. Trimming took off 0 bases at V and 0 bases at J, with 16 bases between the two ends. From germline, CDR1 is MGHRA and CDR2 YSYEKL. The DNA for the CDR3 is TGCGCCAGCAGCCAAGAGGGGGGGGCAGGACCCAGCACAGATACGCAGTATTTT. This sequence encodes CASSQEGGAGPSTDTQYF.

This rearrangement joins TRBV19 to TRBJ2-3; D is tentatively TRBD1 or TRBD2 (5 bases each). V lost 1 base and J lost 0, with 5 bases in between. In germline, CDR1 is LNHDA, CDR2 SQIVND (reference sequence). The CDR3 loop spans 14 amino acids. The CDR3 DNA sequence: TGTGCCAGTAGTATAGGGGGGAGCACAGATACGCAGTATTTT. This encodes CASSIGGSTDTQYF.

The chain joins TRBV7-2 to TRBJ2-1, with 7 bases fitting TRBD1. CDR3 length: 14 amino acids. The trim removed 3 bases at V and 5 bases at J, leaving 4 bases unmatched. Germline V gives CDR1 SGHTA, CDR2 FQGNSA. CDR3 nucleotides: TGTGCCAGCAGCTTGGACAGGTGGGACAATGAGCAGTTCTTC. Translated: CASSLDRWDNEQFF.

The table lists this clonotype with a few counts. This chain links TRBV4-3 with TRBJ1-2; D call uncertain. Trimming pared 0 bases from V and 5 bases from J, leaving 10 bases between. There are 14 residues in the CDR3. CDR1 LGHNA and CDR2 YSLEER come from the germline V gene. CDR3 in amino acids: CASSQDSQSYGYTF. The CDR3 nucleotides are TGCGCCAGCAGCCAAGATTCACAGAGTTATGGCTACACCTTC.

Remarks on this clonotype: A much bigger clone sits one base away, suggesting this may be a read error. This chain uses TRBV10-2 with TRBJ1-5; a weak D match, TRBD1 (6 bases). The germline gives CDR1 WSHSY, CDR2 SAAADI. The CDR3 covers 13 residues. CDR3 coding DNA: TGCGCCAGCAGGGGACAAGTTAATCAGTCCCAGCATTTT. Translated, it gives CASRGQVNQSQHF.

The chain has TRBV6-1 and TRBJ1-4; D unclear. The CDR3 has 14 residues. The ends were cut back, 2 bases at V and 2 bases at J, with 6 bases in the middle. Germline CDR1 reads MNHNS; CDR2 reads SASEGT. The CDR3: CASSERGTNEKLFF. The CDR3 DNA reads TGTGCCAGCAGTGAACGTGGGACTAATGAAAAACTGTTTTTT.

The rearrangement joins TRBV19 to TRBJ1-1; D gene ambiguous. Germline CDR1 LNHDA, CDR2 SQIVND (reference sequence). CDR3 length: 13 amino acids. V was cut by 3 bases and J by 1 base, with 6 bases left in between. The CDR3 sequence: CASSMEGNTEAFF. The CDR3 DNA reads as TGTGCCAGTAGTATGGAGGGGAACACTGAAGCTTTCTTT.

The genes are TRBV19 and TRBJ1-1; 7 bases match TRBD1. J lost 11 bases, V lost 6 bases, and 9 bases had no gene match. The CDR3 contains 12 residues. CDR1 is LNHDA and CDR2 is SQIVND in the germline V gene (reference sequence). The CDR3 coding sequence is TGTGCCAGTAGCCTCCAGGGGGTTGGTGCTTTCTTT. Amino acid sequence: CASSLQGVGAFF. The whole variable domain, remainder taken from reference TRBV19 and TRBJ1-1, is DGGITQSPKYLFRKEGQNVTLSCEQNLNHDAMYWYRQDPGQGLRLIYYSQIVNDFQKGDIAEGYSVSREKKESFPLTVTSAQKNPTAFYLCASSLQGVGAFFGQGTRLTVV.

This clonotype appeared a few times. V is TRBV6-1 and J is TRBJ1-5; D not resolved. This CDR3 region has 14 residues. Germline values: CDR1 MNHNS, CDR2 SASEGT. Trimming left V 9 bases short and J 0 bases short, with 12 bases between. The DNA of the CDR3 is TGTGCCAGGAGGGTGACCCTTAGCAATCAGCCCCAGCATTTT. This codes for CARRVTLSNQPQHF.

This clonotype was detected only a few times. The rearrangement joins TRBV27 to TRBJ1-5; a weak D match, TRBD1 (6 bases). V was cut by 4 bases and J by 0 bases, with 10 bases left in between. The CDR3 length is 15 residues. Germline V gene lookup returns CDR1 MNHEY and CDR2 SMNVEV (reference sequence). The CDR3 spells CASSSYRDSNQPQHF. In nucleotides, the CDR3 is TGTGCCAGCAGTTCGTACAGGGATAGCAATCAGCCCCAGCATTTT.